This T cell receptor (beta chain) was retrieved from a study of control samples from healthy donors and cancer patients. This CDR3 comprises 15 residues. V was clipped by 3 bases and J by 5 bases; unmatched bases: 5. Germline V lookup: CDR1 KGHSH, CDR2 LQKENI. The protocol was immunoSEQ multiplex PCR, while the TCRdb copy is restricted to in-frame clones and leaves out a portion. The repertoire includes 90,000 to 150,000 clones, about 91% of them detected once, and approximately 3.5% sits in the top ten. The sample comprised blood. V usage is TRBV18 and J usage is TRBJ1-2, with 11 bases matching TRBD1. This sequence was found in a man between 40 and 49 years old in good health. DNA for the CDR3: TGTGCCAGCTCACCTGGACAGGGGGCGCTTTATGGCTACACCTTC. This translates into CASSPGQGALYGYTF.